A selection of T cell receptor beta chains follows, all from one sample in a study of cytomegalovirus exposure and HLA in healthy donors. Repertoires were generated with immunoSEQ multiplex PCR, while TCRdb's copy carries only in-frame clones and drops some. Among about 110,000 clones listed, about nine tenths were seen once. Sample: PBMCs. Receptors were obtained from a woman between 18 and 30 years old in good health and CMV-seronegative. Both conserved end residues are part of each CDR3. D genes are given only for firm matches. Size values are once, few and many counts, or a class for expanded clones, and some rows have none.

J gene: TRBJ2-1; clone size: once; V gene: TRBV5-1; CDR3 length: 13; D gene: TRBD2; CDR3 DNA: TGCGCCAGCAGGGTGGGAGGGGACAATGAGCAGTTCTTC; CDR3 protein: CASRVGGDNEQFF
J gene: TRBJ2-7; clone size: -; V gene: TRBV7-9; CDR3 length: 16; D gene: TRBD1; CDR3 DNA: TGTGCCAGCAGCTCTACTGACAGGGTGAGAGCCTACGAGCAGTACTTC; CDR3 protein: CASSSTDRVRAYEQYF
J gene: TRBJ2-7; clone size: -; V gene: TRBV19; CDR3 length: 14; D gene: -; CDR3 DNA: TGTGCCAGTAGTATACTTCAGGGCCCGGGCGAGCAGTACTTC; CDR3 protein: CASSILQGPGEQYF
J gene: TRBJ2-7; clone size: -; V gene: TRBV9; CDR3 length: 14; D gene: TRBD1; CDR3 DNA: TGTGCCAGCAGCTCCCGGACAGGGGTCGGAGAGCAGTACTTC; CDR3 protein: CASSSRTGVGEQYF
J gene: TRBJ1-4; clone size: -; V gene: TRBV7-8; CDR3 length: 13; D gene: -; CDR3 DNA: TGTGCCAGCAGACAACGGGGTAATGAAAAACTGTTTTTT; CDR3 protein: CASRQRGNEKLFF
J gene: TRBJ1-2; clone size: -; V gene: TRBV5-8; CDR3 length: 12; D gene: -; CDR3 DNA: TGTGCCAGCAGGGGGCGCGGCTATGGCTACACCTTC; CDR3 protein: CASRGRGYGYTF
J gene: TRBJ2-6; clone size: -; V gene: TRBV18; CDR3 length: 15; D gene: -; CDR3 DNA: TGTGCCAGCTCATCCGCTCAGGCTGGGGCCAACGTCCTGACTTTC; CDR3 protein: CASSSAQAGANVLTF
J gene: TRBJ2-5; clone size: -; V gene: TRBV7-3; CDR3 length: 13; D gene: -; CDR3 DNA: TGTGCCAGCAGCTTTGGGGGCCGGGAGACCCAGTACTTC; CDR3 protein: CASSFGGRETQYF
J gene: TRBJ2-5; clone size: -; V gene: TRBV5-1; CDR3 length: 16; D gene: TRBD2; CDR3 DNA: TGCGCCAGCATAGCGGGAGGGGCCCACGTCCAAGAGACCCAGTACTTC; CDR3 protein: CASIAGGAHVQETQYF
J gene: TRBJ2-7; clone size: -; V gene: TRBV5-1; CDR3 length: 12; D gene: -; CDR3 DNA: TGCGCCAGCAGCTTGGTAGGGGACGAGCAGTACTTC; CDR3 protein: CASSLVGDEQYF
J gene: TRBJ2-2; clone size: -; V gene: TRBV27; CDR3 length: 12; D gene: -; CDR3 DNA: TGTGCCAGCAGTTTCCGGGGGGGGGAGCTGTTTTTT; CDR3 protein: CASSFRGGELFF
J gene: TRBJ1-2; clone size: -; V gene: TRBV16; CDR3 length: 14; D gene: -; CDR3 DNA: TGTGCCAGCAGCCATTCCGGGGTCAGCTATGGCTACACCTTC; CDR3 protein: CASSHSGVSYGYTF
J gene: TRBJ1-2; clone size: -; V gene: TRBV28; CDR3 length: 14; D gene: -; CDR3 DNA: TGTGCCAGCAGTTTATTACAGGGAAGAGACGGCTACACCTTC; CDR3 protein: CASSLLQGRDGYTF
J gene: TRBJ2-2; clone size: -; V gene: TRBV5-1; CDR3 length: 19; D gene: TRBD1; CDR3 DNA: TGCGCCAGCAGGCGACCGGGACAGGGTTCCGGTGAGAACACCGGGGAGCTGTTTTTT; CDR3 protein: CASRRPGQGSGENTGELFF
J gene: TRBJ2-1; clone size: once; V gene: TRBV7-3; CDR3 length: 14; D gene: TRBD2; CDR3 DNA: TGTGCCAGCAGCTCAGAGCGGGGACGGGTTGAGCAGTTCTTC; CDR3 protein: CASSSERGRVEQFF
J gene: TRBJ2-2; clone size: -; V gene: TRBV5-1; CDR3 length: 17; D gene: TRBD2; CDR3 DNA: TGCGCCAGCACATGGTCGGATGCGGGGGGCCGGACCGGGGAGCTGTTTTTT; CDR3 protein: CASTWSDAGGRTGELFF
J gene: TRBJ1-1; clone size: -; V gene: TRBV7-2; CDR3 length: 13; D gene: -; CDR3 DNA: TGTGCCAGCAGCTTAGAACAGTCCACTGAAGCTTTCTTT; CDR3 protein: CASSLEQSTEAFF
J gene: TRBJ2-7; clone size: -; V gene: TRBV25-1; CDR3 length: 15; D gene: -; CDR3 DNA: TGTGCCAGCAGTGTTTCCTCAGGGGGGATCTACGAGCAGTACTTC; CDR3 protein: CASSVSSGGIYEQYF
J gene: TRBJ2-2; clone size: once; V gene: TRBV7-9; CDR3 length: 15; D gene: TRBD1; CDR3 DNA: TGTGCCAGCACCCTGAGGGGGCGAAACACCGGGGAGCTGTTTTTT; CDR3 protein: CASTLRGRNTGELFF
J gene: TRBJ1-2; clone size: -; V gene: TRBV4-1; CDR3 length: 14; D gene: TRBD1; CDR3 DNA: TGCGCCAGCAGCCAAGTGAGGGGGCGCGTTGGCTACACCTTC; CDR3 protein: CASSQVRGRVGYTF
J gene: TRBJ1-2; clone size: few; V gene: TRBV19; CDR3 length: 13; D gene: -; CDR3 DNA: TGTGCCAGTAGTAGTACAGGAAACTATGGCTACACCTTC; CDR3 protein: CASSSTGNYGYTF
J gene: TRBJ2-7; clone size: -; V gene: TRBV19; CDR3 length: 13; D gene: TRBD1; CDR3 DNA: TGTGCCAGTATGGGGACAGGGCCCTACGAGCAGTACTTC; CDR3 protein: CASMGTGPYEQYF
J gene: TRBJ1-2; clone size: -; V gene: TRBV27; CDR3 length: 14; D gene: -; CDR3 DNA: TGTGCCAGCAGTCCCCGTGGAGGGGTGGAAGGCTACACCTTC; CDR3 protein: CASSPRGGVEGYTF
J gene: TRBJ2-3; clone size: -; V gene: TRBV5-4; CDR3 length: 18; D gene: TRBD2; CDR3 DNA: TGTGCCAGCAGCTTGGCGCTACTAGCGGGGGGCCTCACAGATACGCAGTATTTT; CDR3 protein: CASSLALLAGGLTDTQYF
J gene: TRBJ2-1; clone size: -; V gene: TRBV27; CDR3 length: 15; D gene: -; CDR3 DNA: TGTGCCAGCAGTTTATCTCCCAGCTCCTACAATGAGCAGTTCTTC; CDR3 protein: CASSLSPSSYNEQFF
J gene: TRBJ2-7; clone size: -; V gene: TRBV15; CDR3 length: 13; D gene: -; CDR3 DNA: TGTGCCACCAGCAGAGACTTACTCTACGAGCAGTACTTC; CDR3 protein: CATSRDLLYEQYF
J gene: TRBJ2-3; clone size: -; V gene: TRBV5-6; CDR3 length: 18; D gene: TRBD2; CDR3 DNA: TGTGCCAGCAGTAAGACTAGCGGGGGGGATACTAGCACAGATACGCAGTATTTT; CDR3 protein: CASSKTSGGDTSTDTQYF
J gene: TRBJ1-2; clone size: -; V gene: TRBV2; CDR3 length: 17; D gene: TRBD1; CDR3 DNA: TGTGCCACCCTATACCGGGGGGGGACAGGGGGCGCTGGTGGCTACACCTTC; CDR3 protein: CATLYRGGTGGAGGYTF
J gene: TRBJ2-2; clone size: -; V gene: TRBV5-1; CDR3 length: 14; D gene: TRBD1; CDR3 DNA: TGCGCCAGCCAGGAGTTACAGGGGGACGGGGAGCTGTTTTTT; CDR3 protein: CASQELQGDGELFF
J gene: TRBJ1-2; clone size: once; V gene: TRBV19; CDR3 length: 16; D gene: -; CDR3 DNA: TGTGCCAGTATCGGGGCCGAGGCGGGAGGAAGCTATGGCTACACCTTC; CDR3 protein: CASIGAEAGGSYGYTF
J gene: TRBJ2-2; clone size: once; V gene: TRBV9; CDR3 length: 14; D gene: -; CDR3 DNA: TGTGCCAGCAGCGTAGACGGGGGTATGGGGGAGCTGTTTTTT; CDR3 protein: CASSVDGGMGELFF
J gene: TRBJ2-3; clone size: once; V gene: TRBV27; CDR3 length: 14; D gene: -; CDR3 DNA: TGTGCCAGCAGCACATCTAGCGGCACAGATACGCAGTATTTT; CDR3 protein: CASSTSSGTDTQYF
J gene: TRBJ2-7; clone size: -; V gene: TRBV7-2; CDR3 length: 16; D gene: TRBD2; CDR3 DNA: TGTGCCAGCAGCTCGACTAGCGGGTCTCATAACTACGAGCAGTACTTC; CDR3 protein: CASSSTSGSHNYEQYF
J gene: TRBJ1-1; clone size: -; V gene: TRBV6-5; CDR3 length: 16; D gene: TRBD1; CDR3 DNA: TGTGCCAGCAGTTATACAGGGGTGATGACTGACACTGAAGCTTTCTTT; CDR3 protein: CASSYTGVMTDTEAFF
J gene: TRBJ1-6; clone size: once; V gene: TRBV5-4; CDR3 length: 15; D gene: TRBD1; CDR3 DNA: TGTGCCAGCAGCTTGGCTCAGGGGGATAATTCACCCCTCCACTTT; CDR3 protein: CASSLAQGDNSPLHF
J gene: TRBJ1-4; clone size: -; V gene: TRBV28; CDR3 length: 16; D gene: -; CDR3 DNA: TGTGCCAGCAGTTTGCCTGAGACAGGCCGGAATGAAAAACTGTTTTTT; CDR3 protein: CASSLPETGRNEKLFF
J gene: TRBJ2-7; clone size: -; V gene: TRBV9; CDR3 length: 14; D gene: -; CDR3 DNA: TGTGCCAGCAGCGTAGGCTCAGGTGACTACGAGCAGTACTTC; CDR3 protein: CASSVGSGDYEQYF
J gene: TRBJ1-1; clone size: -; V gene: TRBV7-6; CDR3 length: 14; D gene: -; CDR3 DNA: TGTGCCAGCAGCTTAACGGGGATGAACACTGAAGCTTTCTTT; CDR3 protein: CASSLTGMNTEAFF
J gene: TRBJ2-7; clone size: -; V gene: TRBV18; CDR3 length: 14; D gene: -; CDR3 DNA: TGTGCCAGCTCACCCGGGACTGCAAACTACGAGCAGTACTTC; CDR3 protein: CASSPGTANYEQYF
J gene: TRBJ2-3; clone size: -; V gene: TRBV19; CDR3 length: 15; D gene: -; CDR3 DNA: TGTGCCACCATGGAAGTAGCCTCCCTAGGAGATACGCAGTATTTT; CDR3 protein: CATMEVASLGDTQYF
J gene: TRBJ1-2; clone size: few; V gene: TRBV5-1; CDR3 length: 15; D gene: -; CDR3 DNA: TGCGCCAGCAGCTTGTACCCGGACTCATACTATGGCTACACCTTC; CDR3 protein: CASSLYPDSYYGYTF